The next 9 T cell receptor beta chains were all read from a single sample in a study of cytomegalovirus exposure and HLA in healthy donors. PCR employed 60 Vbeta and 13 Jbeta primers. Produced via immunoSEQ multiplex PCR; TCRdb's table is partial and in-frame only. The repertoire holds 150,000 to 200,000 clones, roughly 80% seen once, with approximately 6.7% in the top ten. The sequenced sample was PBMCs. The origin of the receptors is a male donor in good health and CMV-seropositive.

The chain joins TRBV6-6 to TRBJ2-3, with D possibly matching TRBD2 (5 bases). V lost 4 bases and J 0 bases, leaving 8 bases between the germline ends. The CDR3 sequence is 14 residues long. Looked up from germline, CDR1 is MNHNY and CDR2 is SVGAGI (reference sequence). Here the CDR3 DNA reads TGTGCCAGCAGTTCCGGACTGAGCACAGATACGCAGTATTTT. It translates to CASSSGLSTDTQYF.

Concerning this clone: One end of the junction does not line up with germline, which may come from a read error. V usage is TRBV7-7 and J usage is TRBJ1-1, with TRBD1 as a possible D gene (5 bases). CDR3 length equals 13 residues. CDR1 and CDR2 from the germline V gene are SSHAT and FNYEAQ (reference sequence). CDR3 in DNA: TGTGCTAGCAGCTTAGACAGGAACACTGAAGCTTTCTTT. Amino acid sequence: CASSLDRNTEAFF. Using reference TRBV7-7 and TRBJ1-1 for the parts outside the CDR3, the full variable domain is GAGVSQSPRYKVTKRGQDVTLRCDPISSHATLYWYQQALGQGPEFLTYFNYEAQPDKSGLPSDRFSAERPEGSISTLTIQRTEQRDSAMYRCASSLDRNTEAFFGQGTRLTVV.

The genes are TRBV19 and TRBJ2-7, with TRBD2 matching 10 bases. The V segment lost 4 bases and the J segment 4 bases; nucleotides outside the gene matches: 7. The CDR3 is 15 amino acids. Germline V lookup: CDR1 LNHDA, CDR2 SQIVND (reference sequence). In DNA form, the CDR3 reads TGTGCCAGTAGTAGAGGAGCGGGGGGGCGATACGAGCAGTACTTC. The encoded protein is CASSRGAGGRYEQYF.

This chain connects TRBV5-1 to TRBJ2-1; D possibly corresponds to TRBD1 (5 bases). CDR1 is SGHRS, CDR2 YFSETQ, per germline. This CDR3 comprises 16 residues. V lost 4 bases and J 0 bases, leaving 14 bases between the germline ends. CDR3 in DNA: TGCGCCAGCAGCCCAGGGAATACGGGCTCCTACAATGAGCAGTTCTTC. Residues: CASSPGNTGSYNEQFF. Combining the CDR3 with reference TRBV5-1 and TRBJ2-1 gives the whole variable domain KAGVTQTPRYLIKTRGQQVTLSCSPISGHRSVSWYQQTPGQGLQFLFEYFSETQRNKGNFPGRFSGRQFSNSRSEMNVSTLELGDSALYLCASSPGNTGSYNEQFFGPGTRLTVL.

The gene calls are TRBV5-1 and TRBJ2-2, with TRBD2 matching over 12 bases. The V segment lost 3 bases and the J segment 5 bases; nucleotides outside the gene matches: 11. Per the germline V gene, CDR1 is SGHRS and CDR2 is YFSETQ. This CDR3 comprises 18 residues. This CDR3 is CASSSRLAGEARTGELFF. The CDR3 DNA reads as TGCGCCAGCAGCTCAAGACTAGCGGGAGAAGCGAGGACCGGGGAGCTGTTTTTT.

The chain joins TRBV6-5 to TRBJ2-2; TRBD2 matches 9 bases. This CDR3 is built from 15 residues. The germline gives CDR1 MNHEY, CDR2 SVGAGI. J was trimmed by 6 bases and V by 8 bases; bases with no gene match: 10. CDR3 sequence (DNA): TGTGCCAGCTCTGGGACTAGCTTTTTATCCGGGGAGCTGTTTTTT. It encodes CASSGTSFLSGELFF.

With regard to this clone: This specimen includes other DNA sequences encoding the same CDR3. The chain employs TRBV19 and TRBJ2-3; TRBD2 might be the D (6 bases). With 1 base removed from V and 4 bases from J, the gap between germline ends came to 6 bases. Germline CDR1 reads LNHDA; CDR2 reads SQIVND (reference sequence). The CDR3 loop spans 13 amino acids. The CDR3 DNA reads TGTGCCAGTAGTATAGCGGGAGCAGATACGCAGTATTTT. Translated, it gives CASSIAGADTQYF.

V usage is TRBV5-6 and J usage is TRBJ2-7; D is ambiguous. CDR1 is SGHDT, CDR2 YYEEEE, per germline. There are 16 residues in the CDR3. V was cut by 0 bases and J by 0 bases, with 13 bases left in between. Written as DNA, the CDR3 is TGTGCCAGCAGCTTGGCGTTGCGGCGTAGCTCCTACGAGCAGTACTTC. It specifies CASSLALRRSSYEQYF.

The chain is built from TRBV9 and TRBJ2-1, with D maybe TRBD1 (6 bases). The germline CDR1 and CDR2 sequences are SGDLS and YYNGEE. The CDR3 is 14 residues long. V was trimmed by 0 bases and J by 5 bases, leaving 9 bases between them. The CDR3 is CASSVDRVNNEQFF. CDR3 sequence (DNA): TGTGCCAGCAGCGTAGACAGGGTTAACAATGAGCAGTTCTTC.